The next 15 T cell receptor beta chains were all read from a single sample in a study of early T cells in non-severe SARS-CoV-2 infection. TCRdb itself ran the 5' RACE reads through MiXCR, one entry per CDR3 protein. The table has fewer than 70,000 distinct CDR3 sequences, 4% to 6% seen once; the top ten hold about 3.6%. Sequencing was performed on whole blood, taken at baseline. The source is an adult who was a healthcare worker with PCR-confirmed SARS-CoV-2 infection or an uninfected control (not recorded which). The donor label of this sample is uncertain.

The chain combines TRBV5-1 with TRBJ2-2, with a tentative D call TRBD2 (7 bases). The germline CDR1 and CDR2 sequences are SGHRS and YFSETQ. V was clipped by 6 bases and J by 4 bases, with 22 bases between them. This CDR3 is 17 amino acids long. In nucleotides, the CDR3 is TGCGCCAGCACCCCCGAGTTGGGGGGGCTTGGCACCGGGGAGCTGTTTTTT. Translation: CASTPELGGLGTGELFF.

The chain couples TRBV4-2 to TRBJ2-1; 10 positions agree with TRBD1. The CDR3 contains 15 residues. The germline gives CDR1 LGHNA, CDR2 YNFKEQ. V shed 3 bases, J shed 8 bases, and the junction held 7 bases outside the gene matches. CDR3 protein: CASSHLGTGADEQFF. The CDR3 DNA is TGTGCCAGCAGCCACCTAGGGACAGGGGCGGATGAGCAGTTCTTC.

This clonotype came up many times. The rearrangement links TRBV20-1 to TRBJ2-3; 13 bases align to TRBD2. The CDR3 has 16 amino acids. The germline V gene has CDR1 DFQATT and CDR2 SNEGSKA (reference sequence). V was pared by 4 bases and J by 4 bases, with 8 bases of the junction left unmatched. CDR3 sequence: CSATLLAGGRADTQYF. DNA of the CDR3: TGCAGTGCTACCCTACTAGCGGGGGGGAGGGCAGATACGCAGTATTTT.

This clonotype has only a few counts. The chain links TRBV9 to TRBJ2-7; the D gene is possibly TRBD1 (6 bases). Trimming left V 3 bases short and J 2 bases short, with 12 bases between. Germline V CDR1 and CDR2: SGDLS, YYNGEE. The CDR3 is made up of 14 amino acids. In nucleotides, the CDR3 is TGTGCCAGCAGCGCAAAACAGGGAACCTACGAGCAGTACTTC. This sequence encodes CASSAKQGTYEQYF.

This clonotype was counted ten times or more. This sequence joins TRBV3-1 and TRBJ1-2, with a possible D match to TRBD1 (6 bases). V lost 3 bases and J lost 3, with 11 bases in between. The CDR3 runs to 14 residues. From germline, CDR1 is LGHDT and CDR2 YNNKEL (reference sequence). The CDR3 nucleotides read TGTGCCAGCAGCCAGGCAGGGGAAGACTATGGCTACACCTTC. Its translation: CASSQAGEDYGYTF.

The sample holds many counts of this clonotype. The rearrangement uses TRBV7-2 and TRBJ1-2, with TRBD1 as a possible D gene (5 bases). The CDR3 is 14 amino acids. V was pared by 5 bases and J by 2 bases, with 12 bases between. Germline CDR1 and CDR2: SGHTA and FQGNSA. DNA for the CDR3: TGTGCCAGCAGCAGAAACCGACAGAACTATGGCTACACCTTC. Residues: CASSRNRQNYGYTF. The complete variable domain, with remaining parts taken from reference TRBV7-2 and TRBJ1-2, reads GAGVSQSPSNKVTEKGKDVELRCDPISGHTALYWYRQSLGQGLEFLIYFQGNSAPDKSGLPSDRFSAERTGGSVSTLTIQRTQQEDSAVYLCASSRNRQNYGYTFGSGTRLTVV.

The chain has TRBV29-1 and TRBJ2-2, with TRBD2 as a possible D gene (6 bases). V gave up 7 bases and J gave up 4 bases, with 16 bases separating them. Germline V gene lookup returns CDR1 SQVTM and CDR2 ANQGSEA. The CDR3 contains 14 residues. CDR3 DNA sequence: TGCAGCGCCCGGCGGGGAGTGGTCACCGGGGAGCTGTTTTTT. It yields the protein CSARRGVVTGELFF.

A few counts support this clonotype. The chain carries TRBV19 and TRBJ2-1; no clear D gene. V lost 3 bases and J lost 0, with 9 bases in between. Looked up from germline, CDR1 is LNHDA and CDR2 is SQIVND (reference sequence). The CDR3 has 15 residues. CDR3 in DNA: TGTGCCAGTAGTATCGACCCGAGCTCCTACAATGAGCAGTTCTTC. It translates to CASSIDPSSYNEQFF.

This clonotype was seen at least ten times. The chain links TRBV6-1 to TRBJ2-7; 10 bases are shared with TRBD1. This CDR3 comprises 13 residues. Germline V gene lookup returns CDR1 MNHNS and CDR2 SASEGT. V lost 6 bases, J lost 2 bases, and 1 base stayed unmatched. CDR3 in DNA: TGTGCCAGCAGGGACAGGGGGACCTACGAGCAGTACTTC. Residues: CASRDRGTYEQYF.

This clonotype was seen at least ten times. V gene TRBV5-5 combines with J gene TRBJ2-6; 11 positions agree with TRBD1. After removal of 4 bases from V and 3 bases from J, the junction contained 6 bases not matched to a gene. The CDR3 covers 17 residues. The germline V gene encodes CDR1 SGHKS and CDR2 YYEKEE (reference sequence). As DNA, the CDR3 is TGTGCCAGCAGCCCGGACAGGGGGCGATATGGGGCCAACGTCCTGACTTTC. As protein: CASSPDRGRYGANVLTF.

This clonotype was counted ten times or more. This chain connects TRBV7-9 to TRBJ1-3; D is unresolved. V lost 5 bases and J lost 2, with 13 bases in between. This CDR3 has 15 residues. Germline lookup yields CDR1 SEHNR and CDR2 FQNEAQ (reference sequence). For the CDR3, the DNA is TGTGCCAGCAGCCATGCTAGTCGGCCTGGAAACACCATATATTTT. It translates to CASSHASRPGNTIYF.

This rearrangement joins TRBV7-2 to TRBJ2-7, with TRBD1 matching over 8 bases. The CDR3 contains 15 residues. V lost 5 bases to trimming and J lost 2 bases; unmatched junction nucleotides: 8. Germline assignment: CDR1 SGHTA and CDR2 FQGNSA. This CDR3 is CASSLGTGQAYEQYF. As DNA, the CDR3 is TGTGCCAGCAGCCTGGGGACGGGACAGGCCTACGAGCAGTACTTC.

In its sample, this clonotype was seen many times. This rearrangement joins TRBV13 to TRBJ2-3; D gene uncertain. Per germline, CDR1 PRHDT and CDR2 FYEKMQ (reference sequence). The V and J ends lost 3 bases and 7 bases respectively, with 23 bases between them. The CDR3 is 17 residues long. CDR3 DNA: TGTGCCAGCAGCTTCGGGTCACACCGAACCACCCCCAATACGCAGTATTTT. Amino acids: CASSFGSHRTTPNTQYF.

This clonotype was seen just once. One end of the junction fails to match germline, which may point to a read error. This rearrangement joins TRBV7-2 to TRBJ2-7; D may be TRBD1 or TRBD2 (6 bases each). Germline V gene sequence: CDR1 SGHTA, CDR2 FQGNSA. CDR3 length equals 15 residues. CDR3 sequence (DNA): TGTGCCGGCAGCATCCCCGGGGGCCCCTCCTACGAGCAGTACTTC. It translates to CAGSIPGGPSYEQYF.

The genes are TRBV7-2 and TRBJ1-4, with D possibly matching TRBD1 (5 bases). Germline V gene lookup returns CDR1 SGHTA and CDR2 FQGNSA. This CDR3 spans 15 amino acids. V dropped 1 base and J dropped 3 bases, with 9 bases sitting between them. DNA for the CDR3: TGTGCCAGCAGCTTAGTTGGGGGGTCTAATGAAAAACTGTTTTTT. It encodes CASSLVGGSNEKLFF.